These 5 T cell receptor beta chains share one sample of origin, sequenced in a study of early T cells in non-severe SARS-CoV-2 infection. TCRdb re-called the 5' RACE reads with MiXCR, one entry per CDR3 protein. The data contain over 100,000 distinct CDR3 sequences, less than 15% of them seen just once; the ten biggest clones take up roughly 6.3%. The source material was whole blood. These receptors originate from an adult who was a healthcare worker with PCR-confirmed SARS-CoV-2 infection or an uninfected control (not recorded which).

This clonotype was detected only a few times. The gene calls are TRBV6-5 and TRBJ2-5, with D hard to call. There are 15 residues in the CDR3. V was cut by 2 bases and J by 4 bases, with 14 bases left in between. CDR1 is MNHEY and CDR2 is SVGAGI in the germline V gene. For the CDR3, the DNA is TGTGCCAGCAGTTACACCTACCTTAAGGGAGAGACCCAGTACTTC. It translates to CASSYTYLKGETQYF.

Ten or more counts support this clonotype. The chain links TRBV29-1 to TRBJ2-1; tentative D call: TRBD1 (6 bases). The CDR3 length is 10 residues. Germline assignment: CDR1 SQVTM and CDR2 ANQGSEA. The V end was cut by 5 bases, the J end by 8 bases, with 7 bases between. CDR3 nucleotide sequence: TGCAGCGTTCAGGGGTATGAGCAGTTCTTC. It specifies CSVQGYEQFF.

The chain uses TRBV6-6 and TRBJ1-1; the D is unclear. Per germline, CDR1 MNHNY and CDR2 SVGAGI (reference sequence). V was shortened by 7 bases and J by 5 bases, with 11 bases between the two germline ends. The CDR3 totals 12 residues. This chain's CDR3 is CASTDSLTEAFF. CDR3 sequence (DNA): TGTGCCAGCACCGATAGCCTGACTGAAGCTTTCTTT.

This chain joins TRBV12-3 or TRBV12-4 and TRBJ1-5; D uncertain. The CDR3 has 16 residues. V lost 0 bases, J lost 4 bases, and 13 bases lay in between. As DNA, the CDR3 is TGTGCCAGCAGTTTAGCGCGTAACAGCGAGAATCAGCCCCAGCATTTT. Amino acids: CASSLARNSENQPQHF.

This clonotype was seen at least ten times. The gene calls are TRBV20-1 and TRBJ2-3; maybe TRBD2 (6 bases). Trimming stripped 2 bases from V and 1 base from J, with 13 bases between. The CDR3 runs to 15 residues. Germline lookup yields CDR1 DFQATT and CDR2 SNEGSKA (reference sequence). The CDR3 here is CSARRSGSRTDTQYF. CDR3 DNA: TGCAGTGCTAGAAGGAGCGGGTCCCGCACAGATACGCAGTATTTT.